The clone carrying this T cell receptor (beta chain) was seen only a few times. Its antigen is currently unknown. Trimming took 4 bases from V and 0 from J, leaving 13 bases between them. Germline CDR1 and CDR2: KGHSH and LQKENI. The CDR3 length is 17 residues. Indicated time point: patch test 1, 2 weeks after DPC sensitization. Indicated treatment: therapeutic diphenylcyclopropenone sensitization with weekly scalp DPC. It was from unfractionated whole blood that total RNA was extracted. This entry is derived from a study of human T cells and chemical hapten exposure. The wider study: Chiefly female patients presented with alopecia areata, totalis or universalis. Yields of TCR per sample differed, chiefly owing to small differences in pooled library volume. Study-level results: PT1 expanded TCR counts correlated positively with patch test score.

TCRdb independently ran MiXCR on the RACE reads; one entry per CDR3 protein. Of 100,000 or so distinct CDR3 sequences listed, approximately 11% are singletons. This sequence joins TRBV18 and TRBJ2-6, with D perhaps TRBD1 (6 bases). The specimen comprised whole blood, sampled in connection with sensitization to the hapten diphenylcyclopropenone (DPC). This TCR was recovered from a woman in her forties with alopecia areata. Some clones in this sample may be carry-over from other donors' samples. CDR3 sequence (DNA): TGTGCCAGCTCACTACAGGGTGGAACCTCTGGGGCCAACGTCCTGACTTTC. Its translation: CASSLQGGTSGANVLTF.